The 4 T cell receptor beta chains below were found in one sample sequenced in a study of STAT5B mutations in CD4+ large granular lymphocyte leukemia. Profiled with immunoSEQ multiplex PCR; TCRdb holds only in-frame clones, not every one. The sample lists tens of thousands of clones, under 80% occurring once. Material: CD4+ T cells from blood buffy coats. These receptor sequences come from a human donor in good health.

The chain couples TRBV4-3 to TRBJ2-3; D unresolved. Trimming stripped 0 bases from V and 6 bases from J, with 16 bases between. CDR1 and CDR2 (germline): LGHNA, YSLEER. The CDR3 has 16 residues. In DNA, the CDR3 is TGCGCCAGCAGCCAAGATCGGGCGGCGATCTCCGATACGCAGTATTTT. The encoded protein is CASSQDRAAISDTQYF.

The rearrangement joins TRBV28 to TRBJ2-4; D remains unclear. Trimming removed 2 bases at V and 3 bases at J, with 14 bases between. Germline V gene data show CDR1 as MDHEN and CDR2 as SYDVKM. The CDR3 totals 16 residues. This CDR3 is CASSLSLLKDKNIQYF. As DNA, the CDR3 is TGTGCCAGCAGTTTAAGTCTCTTAAAGGACAAAAACATTCAGTACTTC. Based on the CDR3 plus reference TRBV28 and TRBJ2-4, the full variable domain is DVKVTQSSRYLVKRTGEKVFLECVQDMDHENMFWYRQDPGLGLRLIYFSYDVKMKEKGDIPEGYSVSREKKERFSLILESASTNQTSMYLCASSLSLLKDKNIQYFGAGTRLSVL.

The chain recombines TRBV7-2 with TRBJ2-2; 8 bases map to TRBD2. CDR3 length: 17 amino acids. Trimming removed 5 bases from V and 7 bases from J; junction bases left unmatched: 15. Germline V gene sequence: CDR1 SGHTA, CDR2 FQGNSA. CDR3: CASSPRAGTRTVGELFF. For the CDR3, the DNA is TGTGCCAGCAGCCCAAGGGCAGGGACTAGAACTGTCGGGGAGCTGTTTTTT.

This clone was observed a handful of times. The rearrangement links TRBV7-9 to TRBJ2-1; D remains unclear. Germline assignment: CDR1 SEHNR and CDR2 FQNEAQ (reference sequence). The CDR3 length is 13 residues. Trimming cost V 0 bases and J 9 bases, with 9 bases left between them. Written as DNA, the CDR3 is TGTGCCAGCAGCTTAGCGCCGGAGAGTGAGCAGTTCTTC. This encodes CASSLAPESEQFF.